The rows below give T cell receptor beta chains drawn from one sample of a study of T cell clones after liver transplantation. The method was immunoSEQ multiplex PCR; TCRdb's version includes in-frame clones alone and lacks a portion of them. The sample holds around 100,000 clones; around four fifths are singletons and the top ten take 2.5% to 3%. The starting material was CD4+ T cells from blood, obtained approximately 4 years after liver transplant. These receptor sequences come from a human patient who received a liver transplant. Some of these T cells may belong to the graft donor. CDR3s include the opening cysteine and the closing phenylalanine or tryptophan. A D gene is named only where the DNA matches it firmly. Not all rows give a size; the values are once, few, many and, for expanded clones, a class.

TRBD2,NA,TRBV7-8,TRBJ2-7,CASSRTISNVAGKNEQYF,TGTGCCAGCAGCCGAACGATTAGCAACGTAGCGGGGAAAAACGAGCAGTACTTC
NA,NA,TRBV7-3,TRBJ2-7,CASSSTGLARDEQYF,TGTGCCAGCAGCTCAACAGGGCTCGCTCGCGACGAGCAGTACTTC
NA,once,TRBV19,TRBJ2-7,CASRRRPFSYEQYF,TGTGCCAGCAGGAGACGACCCTTCTCCTACGAGCAGTACTTC
NA,NA,TRBV29-1,TRBJ2-1,CSVELNEQFF,TGCAGCGTTGAGTTAAATGAGCAGTTCTTC
TRBD2,NA,TRBV7-8,TRBJ2-1,CASSLLERGDEQFF,TGTGCCAGCAGCTTACTTGAGCGGGGAGATGAGCAGTTCTTC
TRBD1,NA,TRBV6-1,TRBJ1-4,CAGSLGTAGEKLFF,TGTGCCGGATCTTTGGGGACAGCGGGCGAAAAACTGTTTTTT
NA,NA,TRBV6-5,TRBJ2-7,CASSYRWGSYEQYF,TGTGCCAGCAGTTACCGCTGGGGCTCCTACGAGCAGTACTTC
NA,NA,TRBV15,TRBJ2-4,CATSKAAALGNIQYF,TGTGCCACCAGCAAGGCGGCAGCTCTGGGAAACATTCAGTACTTC
NA,NA,TRBV4-2,TRBJ1-1,CASSQIGGATEAFF,TGTGCCAGCAGCCAAATCGGAGGGGCCACTGAAGCTTTCTTT
NA,NA,TRBV7-2,TRBJ1-1,CASRSQGYNPEAFF,TGTGCCAGCAGGTCTCAGGGGTATAACCCTGAAGCTTTCTTT
NA,NA,TRBV15,TRBJ1-2,CATSRDRGVDGYTF,TGTGCCACCAGCAGAGATCGGGGAGTAGATGGCTACACCTTC
TRBD2,NA,TRBV7-2,TRBJ2-7,CASSLSVKTSGYEQYF,TGTGCCAGCAGCTTATCTGTAAAGACTAGCGGTTACGAGCAGTACTTC
NA,NA,TRBV5-1,TRBJ2-4,CASSLELAVAKNIQYF,TGCGCCAGCAGCTTGGAACTAGCTGTGGCCAAAAACATTCAGTACTTC
NA,NA,TRBV2,TRBJ2-1,CASSEARGITKDEQFF,TGTGCCAGCAGTGAAGCCCGGGGGATTACAAAGGATGAGCAGTTCTTC
NA,NA,TRBV4-2,TRBJ2-1,CASSQEGGGNNEQFF,TGTGCCAGCAGCCAAGAGGGAGGAGGAAACAATGAGCAGTTCTTC